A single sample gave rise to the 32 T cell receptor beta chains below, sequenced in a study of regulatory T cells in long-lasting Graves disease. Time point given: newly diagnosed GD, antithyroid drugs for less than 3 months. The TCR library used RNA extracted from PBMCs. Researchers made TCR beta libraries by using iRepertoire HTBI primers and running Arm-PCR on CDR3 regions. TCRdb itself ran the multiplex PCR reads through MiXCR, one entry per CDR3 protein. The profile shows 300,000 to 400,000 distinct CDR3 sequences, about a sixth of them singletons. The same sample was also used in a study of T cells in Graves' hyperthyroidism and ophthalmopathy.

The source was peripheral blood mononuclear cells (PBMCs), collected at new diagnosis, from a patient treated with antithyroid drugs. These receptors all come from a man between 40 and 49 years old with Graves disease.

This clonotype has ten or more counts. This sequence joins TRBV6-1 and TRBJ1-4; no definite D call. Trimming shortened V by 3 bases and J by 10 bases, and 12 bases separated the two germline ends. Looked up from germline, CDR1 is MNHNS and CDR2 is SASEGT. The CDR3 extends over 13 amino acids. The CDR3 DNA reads TGTGCCAGCAGTGAGTTGTCTTGGGGAAAACTGTTTTTT. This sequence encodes CASSELSWGKLFF.

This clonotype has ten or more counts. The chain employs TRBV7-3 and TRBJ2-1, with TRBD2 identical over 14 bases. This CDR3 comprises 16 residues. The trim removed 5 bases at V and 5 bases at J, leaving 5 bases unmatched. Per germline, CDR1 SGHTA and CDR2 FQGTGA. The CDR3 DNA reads TGTGCCAGCAGCCCACTGGGACTAGCGGGGGACAATGAGCAGTTCTTC. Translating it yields CASSPLGLAGDNEQFF. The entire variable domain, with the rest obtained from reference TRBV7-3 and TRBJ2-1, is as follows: GAGVSQTPSNKVTEKGKYVELRCDPISGHTALYWYRQSLGQGPEFLIYFQGTGAADDSGLPNDRFFAVRPEGSVSTLKIQRTERGDSAVYLCASSPLGLAGDNEQFFGPGTRLTVL.

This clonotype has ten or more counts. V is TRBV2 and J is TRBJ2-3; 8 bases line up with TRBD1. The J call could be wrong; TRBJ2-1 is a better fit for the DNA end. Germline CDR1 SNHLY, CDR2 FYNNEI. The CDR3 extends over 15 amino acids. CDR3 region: CASRKDRDWGNEQFF. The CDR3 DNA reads TGTGCCAGCAGGAAGGACAGGGACTGGGGGAATGAGCAGTTCTTC.

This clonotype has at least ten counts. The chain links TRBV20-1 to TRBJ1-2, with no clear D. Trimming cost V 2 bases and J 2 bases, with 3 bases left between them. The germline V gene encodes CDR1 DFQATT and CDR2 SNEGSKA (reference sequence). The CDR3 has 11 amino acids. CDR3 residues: CSARKNYGYTF. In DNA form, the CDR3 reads TGCAGTGCTAGAAAGAACTATGGCTACACCTTC.

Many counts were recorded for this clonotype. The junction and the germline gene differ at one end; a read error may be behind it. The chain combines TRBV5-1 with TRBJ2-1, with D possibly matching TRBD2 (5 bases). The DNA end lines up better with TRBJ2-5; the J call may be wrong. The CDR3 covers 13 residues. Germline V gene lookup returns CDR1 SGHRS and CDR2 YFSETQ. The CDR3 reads CASSSGNHETQYF. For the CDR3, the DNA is TGCGCCAGCAGCTCGGGGAACCATGAGACCCAGTACTTC.

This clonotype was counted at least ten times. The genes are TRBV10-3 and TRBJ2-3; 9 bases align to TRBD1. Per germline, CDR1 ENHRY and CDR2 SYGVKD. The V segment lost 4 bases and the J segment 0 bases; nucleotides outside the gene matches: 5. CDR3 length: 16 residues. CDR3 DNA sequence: TGTGCCATCAGTGGCAGGGGGACAGGGAGCACAGATACGCAGTATTTT. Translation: CAISGRGTGSTDTQYF.

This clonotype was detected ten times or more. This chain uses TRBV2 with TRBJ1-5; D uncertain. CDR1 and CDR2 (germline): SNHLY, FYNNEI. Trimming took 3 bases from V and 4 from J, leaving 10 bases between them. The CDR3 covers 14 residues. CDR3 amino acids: CASSDGQPNQPQHF. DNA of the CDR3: TGTGCCAGCAGTGATGGTCAGCCAAATCAGCCCCAGCATTTT.

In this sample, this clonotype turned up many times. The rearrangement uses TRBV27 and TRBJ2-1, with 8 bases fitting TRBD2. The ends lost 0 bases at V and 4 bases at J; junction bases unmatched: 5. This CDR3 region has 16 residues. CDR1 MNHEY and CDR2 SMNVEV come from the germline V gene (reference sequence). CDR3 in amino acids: CASSLSIQREYNEQFF. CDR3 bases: TGTGCCAGCAGTTTATCGATCCAGCGGGAGTACAATGAGCAGTTCTTC.

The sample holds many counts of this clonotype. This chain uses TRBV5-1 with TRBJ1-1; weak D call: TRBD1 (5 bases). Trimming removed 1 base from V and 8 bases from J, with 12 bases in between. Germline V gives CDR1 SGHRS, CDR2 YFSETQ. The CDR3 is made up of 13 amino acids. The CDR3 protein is CASSLRDASEAFF. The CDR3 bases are TGCGCCAGCAGCTTGCGGGACGCCTCGGAAGCTTTCTTT.

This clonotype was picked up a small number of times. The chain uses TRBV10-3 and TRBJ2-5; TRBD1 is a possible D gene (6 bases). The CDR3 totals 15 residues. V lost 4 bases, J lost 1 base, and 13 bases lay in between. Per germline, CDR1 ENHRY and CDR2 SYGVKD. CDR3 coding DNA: TGTGCCATCAGTGTAACAGGGAACGTCCAAGAGACCCAGTACTTC. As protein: CAISVTGNVQETQYF.

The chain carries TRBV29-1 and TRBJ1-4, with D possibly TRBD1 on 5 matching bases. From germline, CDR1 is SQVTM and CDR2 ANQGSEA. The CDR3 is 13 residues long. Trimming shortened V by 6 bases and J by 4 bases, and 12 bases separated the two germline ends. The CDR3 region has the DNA TGCAGCGTCGCACGGGGCAGTAATGAAAAACTGTTTTTT. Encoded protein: CSVARGSNEKLFF.

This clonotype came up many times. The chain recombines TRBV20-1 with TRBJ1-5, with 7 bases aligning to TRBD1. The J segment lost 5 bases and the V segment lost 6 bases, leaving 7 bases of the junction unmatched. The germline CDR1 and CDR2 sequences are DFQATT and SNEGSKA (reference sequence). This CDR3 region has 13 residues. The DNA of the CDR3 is TGCAGTGCAACTAGGGGGCCCGATCAGCCCCAGCATTTT. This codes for CSATRGPDQPQHF.

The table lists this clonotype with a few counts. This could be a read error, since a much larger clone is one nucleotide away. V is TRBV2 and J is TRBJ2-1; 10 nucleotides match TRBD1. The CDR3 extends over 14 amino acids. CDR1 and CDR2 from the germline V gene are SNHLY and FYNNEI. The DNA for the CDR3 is TGTGCCAGCAGGGAAGGACAGGGGGGGTTCGAGCAGTTCTTC. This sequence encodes CASREGQGGFEQFF.

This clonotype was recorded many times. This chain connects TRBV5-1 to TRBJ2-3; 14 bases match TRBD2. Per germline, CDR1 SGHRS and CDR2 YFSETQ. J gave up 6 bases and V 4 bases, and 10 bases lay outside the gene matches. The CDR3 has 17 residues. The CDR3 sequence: CASSQRTSGGHGDTQYF. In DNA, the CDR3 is TGCGCCAGCAGCCAACGGACTAGCGGGGGGCACGGGGATACGCAGTATTTT.

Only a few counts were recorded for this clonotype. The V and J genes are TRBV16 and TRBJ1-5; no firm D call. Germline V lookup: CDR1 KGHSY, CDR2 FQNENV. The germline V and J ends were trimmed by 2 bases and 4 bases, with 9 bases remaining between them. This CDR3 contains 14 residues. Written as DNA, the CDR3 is TGTGCCAGCAGCCAAGTGGACGGGAATCAGCCCCAGCATTTT. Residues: CASSQVDGNQPQHF. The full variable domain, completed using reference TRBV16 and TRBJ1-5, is GEEVAQTPKHLVRGEGQKAKLYCAPIKGHSYVFWYQQVLKNEFKFLISFQNENVFDETGMPKERFSAKCLPNSPCSLEIQATKLEDSAVYFCASSQVDGNQPQHFGDGTRLSIL.

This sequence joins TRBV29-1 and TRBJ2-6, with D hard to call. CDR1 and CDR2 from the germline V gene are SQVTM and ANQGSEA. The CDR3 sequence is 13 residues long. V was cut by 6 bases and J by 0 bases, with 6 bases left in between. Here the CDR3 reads CSVRTSGANVLTF. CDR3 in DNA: TGCAGCGTCAGGACCTCTGGGGCCAACGTCCTGACTTTC.

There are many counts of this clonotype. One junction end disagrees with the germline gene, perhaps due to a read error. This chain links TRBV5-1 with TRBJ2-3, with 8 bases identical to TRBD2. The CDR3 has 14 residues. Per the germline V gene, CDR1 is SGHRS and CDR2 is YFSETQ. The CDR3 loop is CASSRGGVTDTQYF. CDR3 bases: TGTGCCAGCAGCCGGGGGGGAGTAACAGATACGCAGTATTTT.

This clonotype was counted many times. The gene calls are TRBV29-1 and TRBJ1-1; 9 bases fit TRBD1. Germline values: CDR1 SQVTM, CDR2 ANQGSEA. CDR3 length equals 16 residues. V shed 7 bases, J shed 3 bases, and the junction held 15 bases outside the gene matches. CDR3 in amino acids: CSALKGGTGIYTEAFF. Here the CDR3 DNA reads TGCAGCGCCCTGAAAGGTGGGACAGGGATTTACACTGAAGCTTTCTTT.

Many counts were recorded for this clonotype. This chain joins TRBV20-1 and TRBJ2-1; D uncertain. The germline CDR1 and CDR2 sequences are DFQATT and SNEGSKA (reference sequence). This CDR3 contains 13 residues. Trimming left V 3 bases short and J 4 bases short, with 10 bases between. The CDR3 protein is CSARAETYNEQFF. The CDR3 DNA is TGCAGTGCTAGGGCGGAAACTTACAATGAGCAGTTCTTC.

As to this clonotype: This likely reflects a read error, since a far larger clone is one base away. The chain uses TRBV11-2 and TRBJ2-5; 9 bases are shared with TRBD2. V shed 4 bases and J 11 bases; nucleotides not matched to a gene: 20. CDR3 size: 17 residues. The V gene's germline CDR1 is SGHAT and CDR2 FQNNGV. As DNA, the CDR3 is TGTGCCAGCAGCTCCATGGCGGGGGGGAGCTCCTACAATGAGCAGTACTTC. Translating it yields CASSSMAGGSSYNEQYF.

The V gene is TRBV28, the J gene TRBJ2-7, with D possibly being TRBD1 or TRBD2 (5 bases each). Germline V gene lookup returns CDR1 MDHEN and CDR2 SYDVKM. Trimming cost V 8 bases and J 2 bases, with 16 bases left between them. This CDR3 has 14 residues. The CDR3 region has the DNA TGTGCCAGCGGCGAGGGACGCCGAGCCTACGAGCAGTACTTC. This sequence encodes CASGEGRRAYEQYF.

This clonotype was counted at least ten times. CDR3 nucleotides: TGTGCCACCAGTGATGCCGGGACAGGGAGGCCAGATACGCAGTATTTT. Amino acid sequence: CATSDAGTGRPDTQYF. The chain links TRBV24-1 to TRBJ2-3; TRBD1 matches at 9 bases. Germline lookup yields CDR1 KGHDR and CDR2 SFDVKD. The CDR3 contains 16 residues. V shed 3 bases and J 4 bases; nucleotides not matched to a gene: 7.

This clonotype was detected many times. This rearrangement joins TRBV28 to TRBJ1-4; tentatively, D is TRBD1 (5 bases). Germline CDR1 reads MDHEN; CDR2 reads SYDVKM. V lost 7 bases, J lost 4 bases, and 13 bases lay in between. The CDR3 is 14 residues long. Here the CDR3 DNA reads TGTGCCAGCACCTTGGGGCAGATTAATGAAAAACTGTTTTTT. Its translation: CASTLGQINEKLFF.

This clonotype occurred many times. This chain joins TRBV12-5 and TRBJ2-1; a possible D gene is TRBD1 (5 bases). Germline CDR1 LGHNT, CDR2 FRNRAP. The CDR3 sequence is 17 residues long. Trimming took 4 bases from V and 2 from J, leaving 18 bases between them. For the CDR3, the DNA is TGTGCTAGTGGTTCGTATCCCTCAGGGTTCCCCTACAATGAGCAGTTCTTC. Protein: CASGSYPSGFPYNEQFF.

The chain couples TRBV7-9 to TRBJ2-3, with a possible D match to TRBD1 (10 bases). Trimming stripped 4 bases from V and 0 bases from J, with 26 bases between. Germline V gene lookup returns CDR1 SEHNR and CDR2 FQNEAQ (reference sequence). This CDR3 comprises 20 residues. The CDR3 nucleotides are TGTGCCAGCAGCTCATGGGGGACAGGGGAGCGGGGGGCCAGCACAGATACGCAGTATTTT. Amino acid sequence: CASSSWGTGERGASTDTQYF.

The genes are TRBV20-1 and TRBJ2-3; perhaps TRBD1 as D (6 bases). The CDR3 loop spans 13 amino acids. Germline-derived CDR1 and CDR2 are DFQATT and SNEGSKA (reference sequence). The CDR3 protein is CSPRGQSTDTQYF. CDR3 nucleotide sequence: TGCAGCCCGAGGGGACAAAGCACAGATACGCAGTATTTT.

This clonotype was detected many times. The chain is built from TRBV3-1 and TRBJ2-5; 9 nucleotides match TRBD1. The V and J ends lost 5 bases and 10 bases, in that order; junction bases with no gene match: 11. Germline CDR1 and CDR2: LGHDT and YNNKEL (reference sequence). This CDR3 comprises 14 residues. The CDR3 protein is CASSSSGTGIYQYF. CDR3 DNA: TGTGCCAGCAGCTCGTCCGGGACAGGGATTTACCAGTACTTC.

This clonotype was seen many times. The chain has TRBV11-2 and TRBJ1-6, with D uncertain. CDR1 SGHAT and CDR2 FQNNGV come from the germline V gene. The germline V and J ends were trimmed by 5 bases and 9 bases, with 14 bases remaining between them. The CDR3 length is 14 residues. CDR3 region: CASSPRIGGSPLHF. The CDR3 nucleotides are TGTGCCAGCAGCCCAAGGATTGGCGGTTCACCCCTCCACTTT. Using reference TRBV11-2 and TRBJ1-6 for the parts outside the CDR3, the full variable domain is EAGVAQSPRYKIIEKRQSVAFWCNPISGHATLYWYQQILGQGPKLLIQFQNNGVVDDSQLPKDRFSAERLKGVDSTLKIQPAKLEDSAVYLCASSPRIGGSPLHFGNGTRLTVT.

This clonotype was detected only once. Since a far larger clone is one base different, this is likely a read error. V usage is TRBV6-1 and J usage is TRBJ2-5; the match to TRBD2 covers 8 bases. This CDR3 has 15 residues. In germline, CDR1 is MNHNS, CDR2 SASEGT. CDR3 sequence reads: CGSSPGLVSLKTQYF. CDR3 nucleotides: TGTGGCAGCAGTCCGGGACTAGTCTCCCTGAAGACCCAGTACTTC.

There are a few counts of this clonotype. CDR3 sequence reads: CAISDGQGSQPQHF. DNA of the CDR3: TGTGCCATCAGTGATGGGCAGGGAAGTCAGCCCCAGCATTTT. The chain has TRBV10-3 and TRBJ1-5; maybe TRBD1 (5 bases). Trimming shortened V by 3 bases and J by 6 bases, and 12 bases separated the two germline ends. This CDR3 has 14 amino acids. Germline V gives CDR1 ENHRY, CDR2 SYGVKD.

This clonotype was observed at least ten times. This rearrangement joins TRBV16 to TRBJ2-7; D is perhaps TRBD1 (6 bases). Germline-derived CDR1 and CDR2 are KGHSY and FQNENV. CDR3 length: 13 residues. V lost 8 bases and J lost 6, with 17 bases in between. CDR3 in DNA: TGTGCCAGCGCCGGGACACGGTCCGGCGAGCAGTACTTC. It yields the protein CASAGTRSGEQYF.

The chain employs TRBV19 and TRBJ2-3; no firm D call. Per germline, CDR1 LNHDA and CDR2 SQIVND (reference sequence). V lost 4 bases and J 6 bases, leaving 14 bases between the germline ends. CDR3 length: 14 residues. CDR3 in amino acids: CASSRKALFDTQYF. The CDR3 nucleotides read TGTGCCAGTAGTAGGAAAGCGCTTTTTGATACGCAGTATTTT.